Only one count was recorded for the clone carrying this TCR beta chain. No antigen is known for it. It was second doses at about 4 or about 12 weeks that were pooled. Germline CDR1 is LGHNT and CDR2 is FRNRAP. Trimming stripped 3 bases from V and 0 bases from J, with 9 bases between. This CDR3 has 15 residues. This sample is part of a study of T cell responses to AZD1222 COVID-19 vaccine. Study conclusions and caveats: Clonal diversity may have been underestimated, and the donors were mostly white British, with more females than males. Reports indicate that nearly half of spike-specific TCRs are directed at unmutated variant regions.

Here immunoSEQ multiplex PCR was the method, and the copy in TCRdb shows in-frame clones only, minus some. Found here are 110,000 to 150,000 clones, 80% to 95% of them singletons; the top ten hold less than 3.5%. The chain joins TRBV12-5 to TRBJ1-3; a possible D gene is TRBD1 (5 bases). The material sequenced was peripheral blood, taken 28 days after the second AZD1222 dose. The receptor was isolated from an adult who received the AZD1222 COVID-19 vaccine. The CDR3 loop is CASGLGELSGNTIYF. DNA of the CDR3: TGTGCTAGTGGTTTAGGGGAGCTCTCTGGAAACACCATATATTTT.